Each of the 3 T cell receptor beta chains below was sequenced from the same sample in a study of blood T cell repertoires in COVID-19. Assay: immunoSEQ multiplex PCR; the TCRdb copy retains only in-frame clones and omits some. The sample holds about 200,000 clones, about nine tenths seen once. The sample taken for sequencing was peripheral blood. The source of these receptors is a man between 18 and 29 years old with active or convalescent COVID-19.

The genes are TRBV27 and TRBJ1-1; TRBD1 is a possible D gene (5 bases). The germline V and J ends were trimmed by 6 bases and 4 bases, with 12 bases remaining between them. The CDR3 totals 13 residues. Germline V lookup: CDR1 MNHEY, CDR2 SMNVEV (reference sequence). CDR3 protein: CASRRRGGTEAFF. DNA of the CDR3: TGTGCCAGCAGACGGAGGGGCGGCACTGAAGCTTTCTTT.

J is TRBJ2-7 and V is TRBV2; 8 bases match TRBD2. Germline CDR1 is SNHLY and CDR2 is FYNNEI. V shed 6 bases and J 1 base; nucleotides not matched to a gene: 5. The CDR3 has 14 amino acids. The CDR3 sequence: CASSTGGPSYEQYF. The DNA of the CDR3 is TGTGCCAGCAGCACGGGAGGGCCGTCCTACGAGCAGTACTTC.

The chain uses TRBV7-8 and TRBJ2-7; 8 bases are a match to TRBD1. There are 14 residues in the CDR3. The junction had 4 bases not matched to a gene; V was cut back by 1 base and J by 5 bases. Germline loops: CDR1 SGHVS, CDR2 FQNEAQ. The CDR3, as DNA: TGTGCCAGCAGCTTAGGGACAGGGCCCCACGAGCAGTACTTC. It yields the protein CASSLGTGPHEQYF. The whole variable domain, remainder taken from reference TRBV7-8 and TRBJ2-7, is GAGVSQSPRYKVAKRGQDVALRCDPISGHVSLFWYQQALGQGPEFLTYFQNEAQLDKSGLPSDRFFAERPEGSVSTLKIQRTQQEDSAVYLCASSLGTGPHEQYFGPGTRLTVT.